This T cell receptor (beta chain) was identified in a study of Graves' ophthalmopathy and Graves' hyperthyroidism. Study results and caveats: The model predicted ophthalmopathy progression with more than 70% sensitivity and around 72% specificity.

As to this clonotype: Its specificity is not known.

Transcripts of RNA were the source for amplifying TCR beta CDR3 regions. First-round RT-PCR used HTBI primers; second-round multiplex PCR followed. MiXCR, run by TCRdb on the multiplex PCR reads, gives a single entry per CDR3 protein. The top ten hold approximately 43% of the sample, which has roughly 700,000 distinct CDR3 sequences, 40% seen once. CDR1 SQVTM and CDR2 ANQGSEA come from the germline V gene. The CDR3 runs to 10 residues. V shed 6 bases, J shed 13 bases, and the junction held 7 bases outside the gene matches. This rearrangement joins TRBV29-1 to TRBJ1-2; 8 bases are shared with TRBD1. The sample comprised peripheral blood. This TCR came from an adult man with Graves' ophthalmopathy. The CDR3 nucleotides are TGCAGCGTCCTCGGACAGGGCGGCACCTTC. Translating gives CSVLGQGGTF.